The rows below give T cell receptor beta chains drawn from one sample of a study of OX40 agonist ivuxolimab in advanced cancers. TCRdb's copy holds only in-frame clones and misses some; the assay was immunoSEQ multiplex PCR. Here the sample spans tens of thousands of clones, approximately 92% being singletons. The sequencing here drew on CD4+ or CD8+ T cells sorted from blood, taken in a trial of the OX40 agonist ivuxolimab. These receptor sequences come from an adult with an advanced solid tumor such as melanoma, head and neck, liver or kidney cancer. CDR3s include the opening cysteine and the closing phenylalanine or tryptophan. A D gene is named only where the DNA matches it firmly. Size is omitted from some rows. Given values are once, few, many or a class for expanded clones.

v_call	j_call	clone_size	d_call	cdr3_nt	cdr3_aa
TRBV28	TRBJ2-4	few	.	TGTGCCAGCAGTTATGGGACACTAGCCAAAAACATTCAGTACTTC	CASSYGTLAKNIQYF
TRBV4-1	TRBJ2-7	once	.	TGCGCCAGCAGCCAAGAAACCGCGCGACTGGCGAACCGCTACGAGCAGTACTTC	CASSQETARLANRYEQYF
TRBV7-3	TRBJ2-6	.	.	TGTGCCAGCAGCCCCACGGGGGGCGCCCCGACTGGGGCCAACGTCCTGACTTTC	CASSPTGGAPTGANVLTF
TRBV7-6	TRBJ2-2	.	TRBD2	TGTGCCAGCAGCTCAAGACTAGCGGGAGTAGCCGGGGAGCTGTTTTTT	CASSSRLAGVAGELFF
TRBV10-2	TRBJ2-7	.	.	TGCGCCAGCAGTGTCCTAGGGACTTCCAGCTCCTACGAGCAGTACTTC	CASSVLGTSSSYEQYF
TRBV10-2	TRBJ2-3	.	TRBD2	TGCGCCAGCACCCGGGGCCTAGCGGGAGGGCCGCTAAGCACAGATACGCAGTATTTT	CASTRGLAGGPLSTDTQYF
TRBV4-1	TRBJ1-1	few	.	TGCGCCAGCAGCCGAATTCAACCCAGGCAGGGCATCGTGAACACTGAAGCTTTCTTT	CASSRIQPRQGIVNTEAFF
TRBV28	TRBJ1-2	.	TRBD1	TGTGCCAGCAGTGACGACAGGGGGTATGGCTACACCTTC	CASSDDRGYGYTF
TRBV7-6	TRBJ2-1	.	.	TGTGCCAGCAGCTTAGGGGCATCCACAAATGAGCAGTTCTTC	CASSLGASTNEQFF
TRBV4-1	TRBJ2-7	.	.	TGCGCCAGCAGCCAGCCGCTTGGCGAGCAGTACTTC	CASSQPLGEQYF
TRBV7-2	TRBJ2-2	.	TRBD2	TGTGCCAGCACCCAACGAGGCGGGAGGGCCACCGGGGAGCTGTTTTTT	CASTQRGGRATGELFF
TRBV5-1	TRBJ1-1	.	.	TGCGCCAGCAGCTTGGCGAGGAACACTGAAGCTTTCTTT	CASSLARNTEAFF
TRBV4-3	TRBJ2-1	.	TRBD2	TGCGCCAGCAGAAGGGATGGGAGCGGGGGAAGCTCCTACAATGAGCAGTTCTTC	CASRRDGSGGSSYNEQFF
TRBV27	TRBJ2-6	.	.	TGTGCCAGCAGTTTGGGGGGGGCCCGTGGGGCCAACGTCCTGACTTTC	CASSLGGARGANVLTF
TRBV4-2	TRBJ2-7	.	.	TGTGCCAGCAGCCGTGACAGCTACGAGCAGTACTTC	CASSRDSYEQYF
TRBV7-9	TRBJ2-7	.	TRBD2	TGTGCCAGCAGCCACAGACTAGCGGGAGACTACGAGCAGTACTTC	CASSHRLAGDYEQYF
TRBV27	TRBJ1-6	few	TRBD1	TGTGCCAGCAGTTCGCGGACAGGGTCTAATTCACCCCTCCACTTT	CASSSRTGSNSPLHF
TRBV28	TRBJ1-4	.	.	TGTGCCAGCAGTCTACTGGCCGGGTCTAATGAAAAACTGTTTTTT	CASSLLAGSNEKLFF
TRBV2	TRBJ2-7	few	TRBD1	TGTGCCAGCAGTCGAACCGGGACAGGGATCTACGAGCAGTACTTC	CASSRTGTGIYEQYF
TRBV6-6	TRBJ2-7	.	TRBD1	TGTGCCAGCAGCGACAGGGCCTACGAGCAGTACTTC	CASSDRAYEQYF
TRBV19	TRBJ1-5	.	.	TGTGCCAGTAGTATAGTGGATCAGCCCCAGCATTTT	CASSIVDQPQHF
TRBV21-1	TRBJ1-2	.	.	TGTGCCAGCAGCAAACCCCCCGGGACTTTC	CASSKPPGTF
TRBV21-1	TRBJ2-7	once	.	TGTGCCAGCAGCAAAGCGGGACAGGGGCTCTACGAGCAGTACTTC	CASSKAGQGLYEQYF
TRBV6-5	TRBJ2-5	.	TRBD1	TGTGCCAGCAGTTCCCTAGGACAGGGGAGGGAGACCCAGTACTTC	CASSSLGQGRETQYF
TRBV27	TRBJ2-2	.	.	TGTGCCAGCAGTGGCAGGGGACCCTATTTCGGGGAGCTGTTTTTT	CASSGRGPYFGELFF
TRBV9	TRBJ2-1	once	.	TGTGCCAGCAGCGTAGATGCAGGAGGCGATGAGCAGTTCTTC	CASSVDAGGDEQFF
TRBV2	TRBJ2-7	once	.	TGTGCCAGCAGGGGCCGGGGACTCTACGAGCAGTACTTC	CASRGRGLYEQYF
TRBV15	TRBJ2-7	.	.	TGTGCCACCAGCAGAGATAGGGCTAGCGCTCACGAGCAGTACTTC	CATSRDRASAHEQYF
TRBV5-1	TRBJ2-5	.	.	TGCGCCAGCAGCTTGCAGGAAGAGACCCAGTACTTC	CASSLQEETQYF
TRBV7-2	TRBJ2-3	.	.	TGTGCCAGCAGCTTAGTTCGGCCTGGTCGCACAGATACGCAGTATTTT	CASSLVRPGRTDTQYF
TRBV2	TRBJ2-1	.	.	TGTGCCAGCAGAGGCACCGGGTTGAGCTCCTACAATGAGCAGTTCTTC	CASRGTGLSSYNEQFF
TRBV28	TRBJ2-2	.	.	TGTGCCAGCAGTGCCTGGGCAGGGGGGGAGCTGTTTTTT	CASSAWAGGELFF
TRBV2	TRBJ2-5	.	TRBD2	TGTGCCAGCAGTGAACTAGCGGGAGCATATGGAGAGACCCAGTACTTC	CASSELAGAYGETQYF
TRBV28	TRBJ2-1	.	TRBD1	TGTGCCAGCAACAAGGGACAGGGGGTGGTTAATGAGCAGTTCTTC	CASNKGQGVVNEQFF
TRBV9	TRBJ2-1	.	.	TGTGCCAGCAGCGTTGGGGCGAGCTCCTACAATGAGCAGTTCTTC	CASSVGASSYNEQFF
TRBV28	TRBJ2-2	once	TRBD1	TGTGCCAGCAACAGGGGGACAAACACCGGGGAGCTGTTTTTT	CASNRGTNTGELFF
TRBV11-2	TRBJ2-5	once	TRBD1	TGTGCCAGCAGCCGGGGTGCAGGGGGCGGAGAGACCCAGTACTTC	CASSRGAGGGETQYF
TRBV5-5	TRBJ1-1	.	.	TGTGCCAGCAGCTTGACGGGGAACACTGAAGCTTTCTTT	CASSLTGNTEAFF